This entry concerns a single TCR beta chain. Vbeta (60) and Jbeta (13) primers were used in the PCR. Repertoires were generated with immunoSEQ multiplex PCR, while TCRdb's copy carries only in-frame clones and drops some. The sample carries some 160,000 clones, around 78% recorded once. This CDR3 contains 14 residues. The germline V and J ends were trimmed by 0 bases and 4 bases, with 8 bases remaining between them. Germline loops: CDR1 SGHRS, CDR2 YFSETQ. These data are taken from a study of cytomegalovirus exposure and HLA in healthy donors. This TCR came from a woman between 40 and 50 years old in good health and CMV-seropositive. The sequencing sample was made of PBMCs. This chain connects TRBV5-1 to TRBJ2-1; D might be TRBD1 (5 bases). CDR3 coding DNA: TGCGCCAGCAGCTTGGGACAGTTATACAATGAGCAGTTCTTC. Translating it yields CASSLGQLYNEQFF.